The rows below give T cell receptor beta chains drawn from one sample of a study of T cell repertoires in cytomegalovirus infection. TCRdb called the reads again in MiXCR, with one record for every CDR3 protein. The sample includes approximately 730,000 distinct CDR3 sequences, roughly 28% of them seen just once. No cognate antigen is known for these TCRs. Sequencing was performed on cultured CD8+ T cells from PBMCs, taken from culture after CMV antigen stimulation. These receptors all stem from a human donor in good health (CMV status not recorded). Some clones in this sample may be carry-over from other donors' samples. Each CDR3 is given without its conserved first and last residue. The D gene is left open where the match is weak.

d_gene: NA
j_gene: TRBJ2-1
v_gene: TRBV27
CDR3aa: ASSFGAPNNEQF

d_gene: TRBD2
j_gene: TRBJ2-1
v_gene: TRBV7-2
CDR3aa: ASSHRTSGVSSYNEQF

d_gene: NA
j_gene: TRBJ1-1
v_gene: TRBV19
CDR3aa: ASSISDKNTEAF

d_gene: TRBD1
j_gene: TRBJ2-1
v_gene: TRBV4-3
CDR3aa: ASSQDNGQVNEQF

d_gene: NA
j_gene: TRBJ1-1
v_gene: TRBV4-1
CDR3aa: ASSQAPTWTEAF

d_gene: NA
j_gene: TRBJ2-3
v_gene: TRBV6-1
CDR3aa: ASSVTAYTQY

d_gene: TRBD1
j_gene: TRBJ1-1
v_gene: TRBV4-1
CDR3aa: ASSQPDRANTEAF

d_gene: NA
j_gene: TRBJ1-2
v_gene: TRBV6-1
CDR3aa: ASRAPSLGYT

d_gene: NA
j_gene: TRBJ1-4
v_gene: TRBV7-6
CDR3aa: ASSLPAASDPNEKLF

d_gene: TRBD2
j_gene: TRBJ2-3
v_gene: TRBV7-9
CDR3aa: ASSLLAGEYTDTQY

d_gene: NA
j_gene: TRBJ2-7
v_gene: TRBV7-6
CDR3aa: ASSPETKPYEQY

d_gene: NA
j_gene: TRBJ2-5
v_gene: TRBV7-8
CDR3aa: ASSPHTSLPETQY

d_gene: TRBD2
j_gene: TRBJ2-7
v_gene: TRBV11-2
CDR3aa: ASSPPGLGTPYEQY

d_gene: TRBD1
j_gene: TRBJ1-2
v_gene: TRBV7-2
CDR3aa: ASTLREGASYGYT

d_gene: NA
j_gene: TRBJ2-5
v_gene: TRBV12-5
CDR3aa: ASGPTRETQY

d_gene: NA
j_gene: TRBJ1-5
v_gene: TRBV29-1
CDR3aa: SVELGDNQPQH

d_gene: NA
j_gene: TRBJ2-5
v_gene: TRBV9
CDR3aa: ASTSSGRAQETQY

d_gene: NA
j_gene: TRBJ2-2
v_gene: TRBV7-9
CDR3aa: ASSLWDTNTGELF

d_gene: TRBD1
j_gene: TRBJ1-5
v_gene: TRBV25-1
CDR3aa: ASSDGTGFQPQH

d_gene: NA
j_gene: TRBJ2-7
v_gene: TRBV6-5
CDR3aa: ASSYSSSLSTGYEQY

d_gene: TRBD1
j_gene: TRBJ2-1
v_gene: TRBV19
CDR3aa: ASKGQANNEQF

d_gene: TRBD1
j_gene: TRBJ1-2
v_gene: TRBV14
CDR3aa: ASSAGQAGANYGYT

d_gene: NA
j_gene: TRBJ2-3
v_gene: TRBV7-7
CDR3aa: ASSPTAASTDTQY

d_gene: NA
j_gene: TRBJ1-2
v_gene: TRBV6-1
CDR3aa: ASKQGLVYGYT

d_gene: TRBD1
j_gene: TRBJ2-1
v_gene: TRBV6-2/TRBV6-3
CDR3aa: ASSYGGTGEPQQF

d_gene: NA
j_gene: TRBJ2-5
v_gene: TRBV7-6
CDR3aa: ASSLVAQVLETQY

d_gene: TRBD1
j_gene: TRBJ1-5
v_gene: TRBV6-5
CDR3aa: AVGGRGLQGPQH

d_gene: NA
j_gene: TRBJ1-4
v_gene: TRBV7-6
CDR3aa: ASSPSGRTLGGKLF

d_gene: NA
j_gene: TRBJ1-2
v_gene: TRBV6-6
CDR3aa: ASSYSGGGTLNYGYT

d_gene: TRBD2
j_gene: TRBJ2-5
v_gene: TRBV7-2
CDR3aa: ASSLEGLAGEETQY

d_gene: NA
j_gene: TRBJ1-6
v_gene: TRBV14
CDR3aa: ASSQDWGPGVGSPLH

d_gene: NA
j_gene: TRBJ1-1
v_gene: TRBV7-2
CDR3aa: ASSLDAGVYTEAF

d_gene: NA
j_gene: TRBJ2-6
v_gene: TRBV7-6
CDR3aa: ASSPDTSLSGANVLT

d_gene: TRBD1
j_gene: TRBJ2-7
v_gene: TRBV4-1
CDR3aa: ASSQGGTASSYEQY